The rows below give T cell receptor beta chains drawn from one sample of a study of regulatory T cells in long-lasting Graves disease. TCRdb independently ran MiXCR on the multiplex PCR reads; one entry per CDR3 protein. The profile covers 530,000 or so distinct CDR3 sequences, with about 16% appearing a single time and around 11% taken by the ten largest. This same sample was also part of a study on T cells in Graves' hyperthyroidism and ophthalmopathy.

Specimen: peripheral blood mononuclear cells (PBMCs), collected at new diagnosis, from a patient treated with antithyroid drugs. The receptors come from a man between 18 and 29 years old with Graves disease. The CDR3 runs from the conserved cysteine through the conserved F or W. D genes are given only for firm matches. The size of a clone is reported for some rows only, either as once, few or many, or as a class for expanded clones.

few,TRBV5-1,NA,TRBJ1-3,TGCGCCAGCAGCTTTACGGGCGGCTCTGGAAACACCATATATTTT,CASSFTGGSGNTIYF
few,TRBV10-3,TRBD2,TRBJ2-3,TGTGCCATCAAGGACAGGGACGGGCTAGCGGGAGAGGCAGATACGCAGTATTTT,CAIKDRDGLAGEADTQYF
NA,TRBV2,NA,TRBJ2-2,TGTGCCAGCTCGCAGGGTAACGACGCCGGGGAGCTGTTTTTT,CASSQGNDAGELFF
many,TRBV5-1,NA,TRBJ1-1,TGCGCCAGCAGCCAGCTATTTGGCACTGAAGCTTTCTTT,CASSQLFGTEAFF
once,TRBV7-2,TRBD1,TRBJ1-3,TGTGCCAGCAGCCACCCTAAAAACAGGGGGCAAACGAACACCATATATTTT,CASSHPKNRGQTNTIYF
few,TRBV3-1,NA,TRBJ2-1,TGTGCCAGCAGCCAAGAAGGGGGACCCAGCTCCTACAATGAGCAGTTCTTC,CASSQEGGPSSYNEQFF
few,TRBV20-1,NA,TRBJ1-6,TGCAGTGCTTATCACGCTAATGCCCATAATTCACCCCTCCACTTT,CSAYHANAHNSPLHF
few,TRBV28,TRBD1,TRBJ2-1,TGTGCCAGCAGTTTATTCGGGGACAGGGGATCCTACAATGAGCAGTTCTTC,CASSLFGDRGSYNEQFF
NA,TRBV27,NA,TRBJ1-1,TGTGCCAGCAGTTTGTACGGGGAAACTGAAGCTTTCTTT,CASSLYGETEAFF
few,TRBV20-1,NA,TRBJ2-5,TGCAGTGCTAGAGACGTGCCTGAGACCCAGTACTTC,CSARDVPETQYF
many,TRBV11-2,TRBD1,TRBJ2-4,TGTGCCAGCAGCTTAGGACAGGGCACCGGAGCCATTCAGTACTTC,CASSLGQGTGAIQYF
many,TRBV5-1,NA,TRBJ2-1,TGCGCCAGCAGCCCCCCCGCTAGCATGACCAATGAGCAGTTCTTC,CASSPPASMTNEQFF
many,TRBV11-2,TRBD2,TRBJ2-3,TGTGCCACACTAGGGAGCGGGAAAGGAAGGACAGATACGCAGTATTTT,CATLGSGKGRTDTQYF
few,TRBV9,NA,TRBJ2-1,TGTGCCAGCAGCCGGGGTTCAGGGTCTAATGAGCAGTTCTTC,CASSRGSGSNEQFF
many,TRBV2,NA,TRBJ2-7,TGTGCCAGCAGTGTACTGGGCGTTGGTAACTCCGAGCAGTACTTC,CASSVLGVGNSEQYF
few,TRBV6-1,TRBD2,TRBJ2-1,TGTGCCAGCAGTCCCGGGACTAGCGTTCATGAGCAGTTCTTC,CASSPGTSVHEQFF
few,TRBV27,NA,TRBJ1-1,TGTGCCAGCAGTTTATCAATCCGTGGGGGGGGGACTGAAGCTTTCTTT,CASSLSIRGGGTEAFF
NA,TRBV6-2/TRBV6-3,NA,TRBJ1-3,TGTGCCAGCAGTTCACTAGCCTCTGGAAACACCATATATTTT,CASSSLASGNTIYF
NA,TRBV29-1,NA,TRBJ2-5,TGCAGCGTTGAAGACGGCAGCATACAAGAGACCCAGTACTTC,CSVEDGSIQETQYF
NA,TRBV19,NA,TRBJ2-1,TGTGCCAGTAGGTTGGACACCTCCTACAATGAGCAGTTCTTC,CASRLDTSYNEQFF
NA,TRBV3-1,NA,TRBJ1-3,TGTGCCAGCAGCCAAGGAAGGGTAGCTGGAAACACCATATATTTT,CASSQGRVAGNTIYF
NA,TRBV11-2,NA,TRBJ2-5,TGTGCCAGCAGCTTAGGGCAGGGAAAGACCCAGTACTTC,CASSLGQGKTQYF
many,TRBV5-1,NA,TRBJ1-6,TGCGCCAGCAAGGGGGAGTATTCACCCCTCCACTTT,CASKGEYSPLHF
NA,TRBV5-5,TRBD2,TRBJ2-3,TGTGCCAGCAGTCCCCGGGGGGAGGCAGATACGCAGTATTTT,CASSPRGEADTQYF
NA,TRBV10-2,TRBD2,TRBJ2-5,TGCGCCAGCAGCGACCACCCCGGGGGGGGCTGGGAGACCCAGTACTTC,CASSDHPGGGWETQYF
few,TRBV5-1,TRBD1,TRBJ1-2,TGTGCCAGCAGCCCCGGGACAGGGGGCCACTATGGCTACACCTTC,CASSPGTGGHYGYTF
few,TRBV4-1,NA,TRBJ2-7,TGCGCCAGCAGCCACGGCGCCGAGCAGTACTTC,CASSHGAEQYF
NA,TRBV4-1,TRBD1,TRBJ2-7,TGCGCCAGTCGGGGGACAGGGATGCGCGAGCAGTACTTC,CASRGTGMREQYF
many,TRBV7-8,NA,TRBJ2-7,TGTGCCAGCAGCCTGGACCCAAACTCCTACGAGCAGTACTTC,CASSLDPNSYEQYF
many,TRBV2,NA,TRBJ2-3,TGTGCCACGAGGGGGGGCGGCACAGATACGCAGTATTTT,CATRGGGTDTQYF
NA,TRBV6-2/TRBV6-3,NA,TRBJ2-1,TGTGCCAGTACCGCACCATCTTTGGGGGAGCAGTTCTTC,CASTAPSLGEQFF
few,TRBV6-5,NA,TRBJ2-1,TGTGCCAGCAGTTTTAACAGGGAAGGTGAGCAGTTCTTC,CASSFNREGEQFF
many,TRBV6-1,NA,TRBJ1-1,TGTGCCAGCACTCCGGGGGGAAACACTGAAGCTTTCTTT,CASTPGGNTEAFF